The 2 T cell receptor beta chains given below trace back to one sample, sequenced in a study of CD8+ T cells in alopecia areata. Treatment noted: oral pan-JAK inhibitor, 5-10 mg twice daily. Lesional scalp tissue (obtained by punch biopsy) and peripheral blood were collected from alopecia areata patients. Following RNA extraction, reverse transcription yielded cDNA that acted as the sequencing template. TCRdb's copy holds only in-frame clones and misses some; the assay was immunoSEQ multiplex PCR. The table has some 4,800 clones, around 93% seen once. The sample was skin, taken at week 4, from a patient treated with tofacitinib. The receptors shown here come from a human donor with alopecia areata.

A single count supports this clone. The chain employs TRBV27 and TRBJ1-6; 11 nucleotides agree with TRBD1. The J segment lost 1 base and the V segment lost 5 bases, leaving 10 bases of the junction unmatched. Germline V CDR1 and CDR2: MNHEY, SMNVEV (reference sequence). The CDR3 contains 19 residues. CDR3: CASSRPGTGGRSYNSPLHF. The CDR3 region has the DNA TGTGCCAGCAGTCGTCCCGGGACAGGGGGAAGATCCTATAATTCACCCCTCCACTTT.

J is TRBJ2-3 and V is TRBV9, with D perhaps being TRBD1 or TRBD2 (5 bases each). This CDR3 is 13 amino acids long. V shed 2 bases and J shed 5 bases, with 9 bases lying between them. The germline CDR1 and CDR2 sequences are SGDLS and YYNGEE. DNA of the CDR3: TGTGCCAGCAGCGTCTCGGGGCAAGATACGCAGTATTTT. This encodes CASSVSGQDTQYF.